These 3 T cell receptor beta chains were all obtained from the same sample, sequenced in a study of blood T cell repertoires in COVID-19. Profiling relied on immunoSEQ multiplex PCR, and the TCRdb table lists in-frame clones only, not all of them. The sample yields about 220,000 clones, approximately 77% seen once. The specimen sequenced was peripheral blood. These receptors were collected from a woman of 80 years or more with acute or convalescent COVID-19.

The chain employs TRBV21-1 and TRBJ2-7; the D segment call TRBD2 is taken from the table without a DNA check. TRBV21-1 is deemed a pseudogene. This CDR3 comprises 17 residues. CDR3 loop: CASSKAGERENSYEQYF. DNA of the CDR3: TGTGCCAGCAGCAAAGCGGGGGAGCGGGAGAACTCCTACGAGCAGTACTTC.

The chain uses TRBV7-2 and TRBJ2-2; 8 bases align to TRBD1. This CDR3 has 19 residues. Germline CDR1 is SGHTA and CDR2 is FQGNSA. The J segment lost 5 bases and the V segment lost 4 bases, leaving 18 bases of the junction unmatched. CDR3 sequence (DNA): TGTGCCAGCAGCTACCCGGACAGGGCCTCCCCTACGAGAACCGGGGAGCTGTTTTTT. This translates into CASSYPDRASPTRTGELFF.

CDR3 nucleotide sequence: TGCGCCAGCAGTCGCGGACAGGACACCGGGGAGCTGTTTTTT. Translation gives CASSRGQDTGELFF. The chain employs TRBV5-1 and TRBJ2-2, with 7 bases that match TRBD1. The V gene's germline CDR1 is SGHRS and CDR2 YFSETQ. The CDR3 runs 14 residues. The ends lost 5 bases at V and 3 bases at J; junction bases unmatched: 4.